What follows describes a single T cell receptor beta chain. Its antigen has not been determined. Base qualities are not provided; no much larger clone lies one nucleotide away. This sample was taken from a study of regulatory T cells in long-lasting Graves disease (dated by TCRdb to about 2021). Concerning the study at large: Patients with newly diagnosed Graves' disease had been on antithyroid drugs for under 3 months. Peripheral blood TCR sequencing and RNA sequencing compared persistent Graves' disease patients with newly diagnosed Graves' disease patients. The study took place in China and was registered as a clinical trial. A total of around 35 samples underwent TCR sequencing: about 13 from persistent and some 20 from newly diagnosed Graves' disease patients. On the study overall, not on this receptor specifically: Sequencing and analysis were restricted to the TCR beta chain. Persistent Graves' disease patients showed lower TCR Shannon entropy and fewer highly expanded clones than newly diagnosed patients, suggesting clonal expansion. Persistent patients shared more public clonotypes among themselves (2,741) than newly diagnosed patients did (over 900). As a limitation, the authors acknowledged that the small sample size may reduce accuracy. Because the primary lesion, thyroid tissue, could not be accessed, the study looked at peripheral blood alone. Preferential use of TRBV28, TRBJ1-2 and TRBJ2-5 was observed in persistent disease, whereas TRBV20-1 and TRBJ2-1 were favored in newly diagnosed disease.

Interpreted using the paper, the time point label stands for: newly diagnosed GD, antithyroid drugs for less than 3 months. For both TCR sequencing and RNA sequencing, RNA was extracted from PBMCs using TRIzol. Graves' disease was diagnosed according to American Thyroid Association guidelines. Patients were recruited from an endocrinology department in Xi'an, China. Each patient gave around 9 milliliters of peripheral blood, collected in an EDTA anticoagulant tube. Ficoll Paque Plus density gradient separation was used to isolate PBMCs, and no additional T cell sorting was done. An Agilent 2100 Bioanalyzer and agarose gel were used to check RNA quality, and a NanoDrop 2000 was used to measure RNA concentration. The method was multiplex PCR. TCRdb lists the instrument as Illumina HiSeq 4000. To build TCR beta libraries, CDR3 regions were amplified by Arm-PCR using iRepertoire HTBI primers. PCR products were gel purified before sequencing. As for the authors' bioinformatics: Gene usage analysis of CDR3 amino acid clonotypes relied on the roughly 67 TRBV and 12 to 15 TRBJ segments identified across samples. COPE and FqMerger were used to merge filtered high-quality paired reads into contigs. BLAST was used to align contigs to IMGT TRBV, TRBD and TRBJ reference genes, with CDR3 defined following IMGT. Highly expanded clones were defined as clonotypes with a frequency above 0.1%. Shannon entropy was used to measure repertoire diversity, and the Gini coefficient was used to measure V-J evenness. A clonotype was considered public if more than one individual shared it. TCRdb's own reprocessing of the public reads used fastp at Q25 and MiXCR and kept productive beta chains. Records with the same CDR3 protein are collapsed into one entry carrying the most frequent genes and DNA. The V and J calls were not made by the authors but by TCRdb's processing. This sample lists hundreds of thousands of distinct CDR3 sequences; 15% to 20% were detected once. The ten largest clones represent approximately 25% of the sample.

The CDR3 spans 14 residues, from the cysteine through the phenylalanine. Only the CDR3 portion is preserved as DNA: 42 bases, with reading frame beginning at the first base. V loses 7 bases of germline sequence and J loses 5 bases, and the interval between the two ends is 17 bases. The same specimen was also included in a second study, on T cells in Graves' hyperthyroidism and ophthalmopathy. As the second publication notes: Stable Graves' hyperthyroidism was defined as the absence of progression to ophthalmopathy over 18 months of follow-up. Hyperthyroidism patients were newly diagnosed, with disease duration under 2 months, and aged 18 to 65 years. Exclusion was applied to patients with uncontrolled infections, other autoimmune diseases, pregnancy or lactation. Clinical symptoms, serum thyroxine and TRAb, thyroid ultrasound, and orbital computed tomography formed the basis for the diagnoses. For the first round of RT-PCR on the TCR CDR3, the HTBI primer set was used together with the Qiagen OneStep RT-PCR kit. Most expanded thyroid clonotypes (frequency above 0.001) were also found in blood, which suggests that blood repertoires may mirror thyroid immune responses. In cross-validation, a model built on a 13 V-J signature told ophthalmopathy apart from stable hyperthyroidism with over 85% sensitivity and about 81% specificity, and in testing the same model reached 80%/75%. In validation, the model predicted progression to ophthalmopathy with over 60% sensitivity and 72% to 85% specificity, a median of about six months before onset. A discovery cohort of about a hundred patients, 43 with Graves' ophthalmopathy and more than 55 with stable Graves' hyperthyroidism, was used to find distinguishing TCR V-J signatures. An independent validation cohort of 18 to 20 hyperthyroidism patients and 17 patients who later progressed to ophthalmopathy tested prospective prediction of ophthalmopathy. For training and testing, the roughly 93 patients in the discovery cohort were randomly divided in a 7:3 ratio. Thyroid tissue and blood T-cell repertoires from about six Graves' hyperthyroidism patients were also compared in the study. Once sampling was done, hyperthyroidism patients were given methimazole at a starting dose of 30 mg daily, whereas ophthalmopathy patients were given high-dose intravenous methylprednisolone. Libraries were constructed in a second round of multiplex PCR, after which size selection and purification were performed. Libraries were sequenced paired-end with 100 bp reads on an Illumina HiSeq2000. Raw data were processed with SOAPnuke, discarding reads with adapters, uncalled bases, mean Phred below 15, or no exact constant-primer or identifier match. High-quality paired reads were merged with COPE v1.2.5, and unique nucleotide sequences were defined as clonotypes. MiTCR v1.1 was used to align clonotypes to the IMGT TRBV, TRBD and TRBJ reference segments. The analysis included only V-J combinations with a frequency above 0.0001, which together covered over 98% of the repertoires. A TCS score was defined as the ratio of F50 (clonal expansion) to E x V (chaos), with BLOSUM62-based TCRdist applied between CDR3 peptides within each V-J. Welch's t-statistics and random forest reduced approximately 520 V-J features to 10 to 15, which were used in a naive Bayes classifier (R e1071). Sample size was not statistically predetermined, and blinding of investigators to group allocation was not performed. The paper describes TCR Vbeta CDR3 sequencing of some 130 peripheral blood samples, made up of roughly 45 ophthalmopathy patients, 70 to 80 hyperthyroidism patients and some 17 progressor patients.

The chain is made from TRBV12-3 or TRBV12-4 and TRBJ2-5, and the D gene may be TRBD2, 6 bases matching. Sample: peripheral blood mononuclear cells (PBMCs), taken at new diagnosis, from a patient treated with antithyroid drugs. The TCR sequence derives from a woman aged 35-65 years with Graves disease. Donor details come from another sample of the same person, matched by shared clones. The CDR3 protein sequence reads: CASTPGGGWETQYF. Read as DNA, the sequence is TGTGCCAGCACCCCTGGAGGAGGGTGGGAGACCCAGTACTTC.